This TCR beta chain was profiled in a study of blood T cell repertoires in COVID-19. The protocol was immunoSEQ multiplex PCR, while the TCRdb copy is restricted to in-frame clones and leaves out a portion. The profile shows about 340,000 clones, 83% of them singletons. This CDR3 has 15 residues. Germline trimming cut 4 bases from V and 3 bases from J; bases unmatched to any gene: 6. Germline V gene data show CDR1 as SGHVS and CDR2 as FQNEAQ. Sequencing input: peripheral blood. This chain connects TRBV7-8 to TRBJ1-5; 7 bases line up with TRBD1. The clonotype was recovered from a man younger than 45 with active or convalescent COVID-19. CDR3 in DNA: TGTGCCAGCAGCTCGGGGGGGACAGCCAATCAGCCCCAGCATTTT. It codes for CASSSGGTANQPQHF.